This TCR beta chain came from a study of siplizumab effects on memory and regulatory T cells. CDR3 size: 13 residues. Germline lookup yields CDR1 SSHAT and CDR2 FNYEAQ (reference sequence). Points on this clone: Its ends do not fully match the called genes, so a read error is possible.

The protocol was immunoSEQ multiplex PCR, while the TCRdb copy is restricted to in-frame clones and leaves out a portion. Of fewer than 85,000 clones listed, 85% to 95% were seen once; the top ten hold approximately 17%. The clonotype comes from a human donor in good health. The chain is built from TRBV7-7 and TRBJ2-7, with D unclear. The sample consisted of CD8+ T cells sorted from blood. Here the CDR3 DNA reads TGTGCTAGCAGCCTCTCAAGGTCCTACGAGCAGTACTTC. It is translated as CASSLSRSYEQYF.